This T cell receptor (beta chain) was obtained from a study of identical twins (dated by TCRdb to 2015 to 2016). For context, the study as a whole: To test whether fetal clonotypes persist, this study deep-sequenced TCR alpha and beta repertoires from monozygotic twins, from unrelated adults of various ages, and from cord blood. To rule out contamination, the twin experiments were replicated at different times with different library preparation protocols. General conclusions and limits of the study: Abundant cord blood beta clonotypes carried fewer insertions; young adult naive repertoires showed a weaker similar trend, while memory repertoires showed none. In monozygotic twins, out-of-frame TCR alpha sharing was systematically underestimated by recombination models, although the models agreed with sharing between unrelated individuals. Zero-insertion analyses could be partly confounded by invariant T cells such as MAIT and iNKT, though diverse VJ usage argued against such confounding for most clonotypes. Out-of-frame TCR alpha sequences shared between twins showed an excess of low generation-probability sequences compared with coincidental sharing between unrelated individuals. Conclusions relied on cross-sectional statistical analysis, since the same donors could not be followed over many years. A weaker excess of twin sharing was found in beta out-of-frame sequences because the signal-to-noise ratio was lowered by fewer shared sequences.

This clonotype was found many times. No antigen is known for it. No base quality values were provided; no much bigger clone lies one nucleotide off. Libraries came from 5' RACE. The listed sequencing device is Illumina HiSeq 2000. Template switching added a universal primer binding site, and the final cDNA carried a unique molecular identifier that allowed TCR cDNA molecules to be counted accurately. Specific primers in the conserved constant-segment region were used to synthesize first-strand cDNA for TCR alpha and beta chains. To control for contamination, each cDNA library was double barcoded with a SMART-Mk sample barcode plus Illumina barcodes. TruSeq adapter sequences, together with Illumina sample barcodes, were added in two successive PCR steps. The TCR alpha and beta cDNA libraries were sequenced on the Illumina HiSeq platform using custom primers. In the authors' own workflow: MiGEC was used to process raw reads and extract unique molecular identifiers, and MiXCR was used to find CDR3 positions. For each individual, recombination models were inferred using an EM algorithm with the repgenHMM and IGoR tools. Shared clonotypes were analyzed with the tcR package in R, and sharing was normalized by the product of cloneset sizes. To study raw recombination free of thymic and clonal selection effects, out-of-frame nonproductive sequences were analyzed. TCRdb ran its own pipeline on the public reads, namely fastp trimming at Q25 and MiXCR clone calling, and kept in-frame beta chains. All rows with the same CDR3 protein become a single entry with the most common DNA and genes. The V and J calls were determined by TCRdb, not by the authors. This sample comprises nearly 650,000 distinct CDR3 sequences, 7% to 7.5% of them detected only once. The ten largest make up about 1.5% of the sample.

All donors were healthy Caucasians. Three pairs of female monozygotic twins, all aged about 18 to 30 years, made up the twin cohort. Peripheral blood mononuclear cells were used as the source from which RNA for TCR libraries was isolated. These same records also appear under a second study, on yellow fever vaccine responses in identical twins. The second source states: According to the authors, the vaccine-induced T cell response in identical twins seemed to be partly convergent and partly specific to each individual. Focusing on identical twins, the study followed the T cell clones that responded to the vaccine, and did so with precision.

Sequencing was carried out using PBMCs. The clonotype comes from a woman younger than 35 in good health.

The CDR3 protein is CASSLSGANEQFF. The bases are TGTGCCAGCAGCCTTAGCGGTGCCAATGAGCAGTTCTTC. The V and J genes are TRBV12-3 or TRBV12-4 and TRBJ2-1; a weak D assignment points to TRBD2 (6 bases agree). V is pared back by 6 bases and J by 6 bases, with 12 bases lying between the germline termini. Reading from cysteine to phenylalanine, the CDR3 counts 13 amino acids. Just CDR3 DNA is preserved here, 39 bases in frame from base 1.